This T cell receptor beta chain comes out of a study of shared clonotypes between healthy human individuals. Findings and limits, study-wide: An expected dependence of interdonor clonotype sharing on sequencing depth was noted.

Germline assignment: CDR1 LNHDA and CDR2 SQIVND (reference sequence). Trimming shortened V by 6 bases and J by 1 base, and 15 bases separated the two germline ends. CDR3 length: 16 residues. Measured with immunoSEQ multiplex PCR; TCRdb has only the in-frame clones, and not every one. The data contain some 2.4 million clones, approximately 93% of them singletons. CD45RA+ naive and CD45RA-negative memory subsets were separated from CD4+ cells. With respect to this clone: The antigen remains unidentified.

The rearrangement links TRBV19 to TRBJ1-4, with D perhaps matching TRBD1 (5 bases). This TCR was sampled from a man in his late teens or twenties in good health. Some clones in this sample may be carry-over from other donors' samples. The sequenced sample consisted of naive CD4+ T cells from PBMCs. Subset meaning: CD45RA+ positively selected. The CDR3 reads CASSKGLSGTNEKLFF. In DNA form, the CDR3 reads TGTGCCAGTAGCAAGGGGCTTTCTGGAACTAATGAAAAACTGTTTTTT.